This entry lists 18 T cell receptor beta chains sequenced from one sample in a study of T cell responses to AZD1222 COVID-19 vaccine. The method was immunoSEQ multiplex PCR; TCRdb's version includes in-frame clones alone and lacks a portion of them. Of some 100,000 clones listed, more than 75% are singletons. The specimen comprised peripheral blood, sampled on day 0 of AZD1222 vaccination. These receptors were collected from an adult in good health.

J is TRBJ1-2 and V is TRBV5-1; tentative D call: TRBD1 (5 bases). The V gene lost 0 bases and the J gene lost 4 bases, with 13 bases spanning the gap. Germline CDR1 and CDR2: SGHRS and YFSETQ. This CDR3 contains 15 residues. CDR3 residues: CASSLGPGDLYGYTF. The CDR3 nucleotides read TGCGCCAGCAGCTTGGGGCCGGGGGACCTCTATGGCTACACCTTC. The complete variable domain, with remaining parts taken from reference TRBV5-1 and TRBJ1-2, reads KAGVTQTPRYLIKTRGQQVTLSCSPISGHRSVSWYQQTPGQGLQFLFEYFSETQRNKGNFPGRFSGRQFSNSRSEMNVSTLELGDSALYLCASSLGPGDLYGYTFGSGTRLTVV.

CDR3 nucleotide sequence: TGTGCCAGCAGCTTGGCCGGGGGGAACACTGAAGCTTTCTTT. This translates into CASSLAGGNTEAFF. This chain joins TRBV7-3 and TRBJ1-1; tentative D call: TRBD1 (5 bases). Germline CDR1 SGHTA, CDR2 FQGTGA. Trimming removed 3 bases from V and 1 base from J, with 9 bases in between. The CDR3 consists of 14 residues.

The CDR3 loop reads CASRRSRQGSYGYTF. DNA for the CDR3: TGTGCCAGCAGGAGGAGTCGACAGGGAAGCTATGGCTACACCTTC. This chain uses TRBV6-5 with TRBJ1-2; 7 bases match TRBD1. Germline V gene sequence: CDR1 MNHEY, CDR2 SVGAGI. The CDR3 is 15 amino acids. Trimming removed 6 bases from V and 4 bases from J; junction bases left unmatched: 11.

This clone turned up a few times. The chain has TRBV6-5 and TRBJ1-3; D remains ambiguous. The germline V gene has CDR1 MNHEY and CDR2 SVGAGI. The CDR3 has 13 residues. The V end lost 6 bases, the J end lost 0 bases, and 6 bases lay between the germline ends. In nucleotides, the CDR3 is TGTGCCAGCAGCCGGGGCTCTGGAAACACCATATATTTT. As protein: CASSRGSGNTIYF.

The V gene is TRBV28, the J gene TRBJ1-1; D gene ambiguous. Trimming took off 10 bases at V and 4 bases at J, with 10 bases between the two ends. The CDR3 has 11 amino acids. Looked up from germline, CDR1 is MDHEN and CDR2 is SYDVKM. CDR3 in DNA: TGTGCCATCGACGGAGGCACTGAAGCTTTCTTT. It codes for CAIDGGTEAFF.

As DNA, the CDR3 is TGTGCCAGCAGCTTATTTAAGGGGCCCACTGAAGCTTTCTTT. Translation: CASSLFKGPTEAFF. J is TRBJ1-1 and V is TRBV7-3; possibly TRBD1 for D (5 bases). The V end was cut by 2 bases, the J end by 4 bases, with 11 bases between. The CDR3 is made up of 14 amino acids. The germline gives CDR1 SGHTA, CDR2 FQGTGA.

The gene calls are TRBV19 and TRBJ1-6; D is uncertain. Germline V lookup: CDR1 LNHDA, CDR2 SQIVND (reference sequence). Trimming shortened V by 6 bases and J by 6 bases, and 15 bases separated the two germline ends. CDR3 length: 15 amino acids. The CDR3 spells CASSPAVGGNSPLHF. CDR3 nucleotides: TGTGCCAGTAGCCCGGCCGTGGGTGGTAATTCACCCCTCCACTTT.

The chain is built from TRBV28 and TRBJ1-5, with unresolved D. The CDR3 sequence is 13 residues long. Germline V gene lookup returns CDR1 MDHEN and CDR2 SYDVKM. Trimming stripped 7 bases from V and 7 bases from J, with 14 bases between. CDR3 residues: CASILSPLQPQHF. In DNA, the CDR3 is TGTGCCAGCATCCTCTCTCCCCTCCAGCCCCAGCATTTT.

The CDR3 reads CASSPDRGRNSPLHF. CDR3 DNA sequence: TGCGCCAGCAGCCCCGACAGGGGTAGGAATTCACCCCTCCACTTT. The V call is TRBV5-1, the J call TRBJ1-6, with 8 bases lining up with TRBD1. V was pared by 4 bases and J by 7 bases, with 7 bases of the junction left unmatched. The germline V gene encodes CDR1 SGHRS and CDR2 YFSETQ. The length of the CDR3 is 15 residues.

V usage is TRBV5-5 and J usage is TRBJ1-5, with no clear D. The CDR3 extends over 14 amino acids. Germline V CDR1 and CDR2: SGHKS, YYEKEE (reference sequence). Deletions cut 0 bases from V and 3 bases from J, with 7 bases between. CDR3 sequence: CASSLGQVNQPQHF. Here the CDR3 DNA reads TGTGCCAGCAGCTTGGGGCAGGTCAATCAGCCCCAGCATTTT.

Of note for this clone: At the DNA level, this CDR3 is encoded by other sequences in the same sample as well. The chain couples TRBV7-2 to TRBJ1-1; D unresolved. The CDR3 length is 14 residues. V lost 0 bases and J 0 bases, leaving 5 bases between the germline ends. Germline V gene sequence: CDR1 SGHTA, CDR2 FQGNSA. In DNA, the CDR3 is TGTGCCAGCAGCTTAGCCAGAGTGAACACTGAAGCTTTCTTT. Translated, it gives CASSLARVNTEAFF. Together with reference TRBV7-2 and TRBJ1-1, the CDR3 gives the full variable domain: GAGVSQSPSNKVTEKGKDVELRCDPISGHTALYWYRQSLGQGLEFLIYFQGNSAPDKSGLPSDRFSAERTGGSVSTLTIQRTQQEDSAVYLCASSLARVNTEAFFGQGTRLTVV.

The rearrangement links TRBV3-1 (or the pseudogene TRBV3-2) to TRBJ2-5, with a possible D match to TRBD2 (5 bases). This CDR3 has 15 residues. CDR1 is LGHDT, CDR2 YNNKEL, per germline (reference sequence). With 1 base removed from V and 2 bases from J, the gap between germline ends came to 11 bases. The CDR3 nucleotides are TGTGCCAGCAGCCAAGTTGGCAGACTACAAGAGACCCAGTACTTC. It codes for CASSQVGRLQETQYF.

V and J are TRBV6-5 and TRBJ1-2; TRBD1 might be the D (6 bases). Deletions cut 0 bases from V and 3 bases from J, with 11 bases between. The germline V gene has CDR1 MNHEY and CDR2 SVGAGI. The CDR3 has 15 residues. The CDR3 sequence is CASSYSWGADYGYTF. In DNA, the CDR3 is TGTGCCAGCAGTTACTCGTGGGGGGCCGACTATGGCTACACCTTC.

Here the CDR3 reads CASSIQGSGSPYEQYF. CDR3 nucleotide sequence: TGTGCCAGTAGTATTCAGGGGTCCGGGTCCCCTTACGAGCAGTACTTC. The V gene is TRBV19, the J gene TRBJ2-7; D is possibly TRBD1 (6 bases). The CDR3 has 16 amino acids. Trimming took 3 bases from V and 4 from J, leaving 19 bases between them. Germline CDR1 and CDR2: LNHDA and SQIVND (reference sequence).

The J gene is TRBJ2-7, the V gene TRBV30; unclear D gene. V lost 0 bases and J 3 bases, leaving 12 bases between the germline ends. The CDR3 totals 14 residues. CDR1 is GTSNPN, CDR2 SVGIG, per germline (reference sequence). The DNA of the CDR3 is TGTGCCTGGAGTGTACCCCGGGTATTCTACGAGCAGTACTTC. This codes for CAWSVPRVFYEQYF.

This CDR3 reads CASRRTVNTEAFF. In DNA form, the CDR3 reads TGCGCCAGCAGGCGGACAGTAAACACTGAAGCTTTCTTT. J is TRBJ1-1 and V is TRBV4-3, with D tentatively TRBD1 (6 bases). Trimming cost V 6 bases and J 2 bases, with 10 bases left between them. Germline CDR1 and CDR2: LGHNA and YSLEER. This CDR3 spans 13 amino acids.

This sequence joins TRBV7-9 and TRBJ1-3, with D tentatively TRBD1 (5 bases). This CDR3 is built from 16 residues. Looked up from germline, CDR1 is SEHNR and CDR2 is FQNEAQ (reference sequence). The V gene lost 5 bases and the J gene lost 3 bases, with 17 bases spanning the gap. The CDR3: CASSPPGFQGGNTIYF. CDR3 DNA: TGTGCCAGCAGCCCCCCGGGGTTTCAGGGTGGAAACACCATATATTTT.

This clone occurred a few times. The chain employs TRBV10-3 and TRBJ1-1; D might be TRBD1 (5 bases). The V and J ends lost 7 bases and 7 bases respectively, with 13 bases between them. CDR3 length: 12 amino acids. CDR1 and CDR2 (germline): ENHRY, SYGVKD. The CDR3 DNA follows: TGTGCCATCAAACAGGACGAAAATGAAGCTTTCTTT. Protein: CAIKQDENEAFF.